This T cell receptor (beta chain) was identified in a study of T cell repertoires in cytomegalovirus infection. Overall study: CMV epitopes, recently identified HLA-C-restricted and well-studied HLA-B-restricted, were used. Public TCR beta signatures were indicative of both CMV infection and a matching HLA type.

V was pared by 5 bases and J by 6 bases, with 13 bases between. The germline CDR1 and CDR2 sequences are SEHNR and FQNEAQ (reference sequence). The CDR3 is made up of 13 amino acids. TCRdb itself ran the reads through MiXCR, one entry per CDR3 protein. The profile shows hundreds of thousands of distinct CDR3 sequences, approximately 31% of them singletons. The study, taken as a whole, reports: Dominant in the ex vivo response were TCR beta clonotypes restricted by HLA-C and specific for CMV.

This clonotype was counted between two and nine times. The antigen remains unidentified. V and J are TRBV7-9 and TRBJ1-1; D gene unclear. Sequencing used cultured CD8+ T cells from PBMCs, obtained from culture after CMV antigen stimulation. This clonotype originated in a human donor in good health (CMV status not recorded). Some clones in this sample may be carry-over from other donors' samples. CDR3 sequence (DNA): TGTGCCAGCAGCCGCGGGAACAACGCTGAAGCTTTCTTT. This codes for CASSRGNNAEAFF.